This TCR beta chain emerged from a study of regulatory T cells in long-lasting Graves disease (dated by TCRdb to 2020 to 2022). Regarding the complete study: Newly diagnosed Graves' disease patients had taken antithyroid drugs for less than 3 months. Peripheral blood TCR sequencing and RNA sequencing compared persistent Graves' disease patients with newly diagnosed Graves' disease patients. The study was registered as a clinical trial and conducted in China. A total of some 35 samples underwent TCR sequencing: about 13 from persistent and roughly 20 from newly diagnosed Graves' disease patients.

The library came from multiplex PCR. TCRdb records Illumina HiSeq 4000 as the sequencer. TCR beta libraries were built with iRepertoire HTBI primers and Arm-PCR amplification of CDR3 regions. Before sequencing, the PCR products went through gel purification. Per the original workflow: Gene usage analysis of CDR3 amino acid clonotypes used the approximately 62 TRBV and some 15 TRBJ segments found across samples. COPE and FqMerger were used to merge the filtered high-quality paired reads into contigs. BLAST was used to align contigs to IMGT TRBV, TRBD and TRBJ reference genes, and CDR3 was defined according to IMGT. Any clonotype with a frequency above 0.1% was counted as a highly expanded clone. Shannon entropy was used to measure repertoire diversity, and the Gini coefficient was used to measure V-J evenness. A clonotype was considered public if more than one individual shared it. TCRdb trimmed the raw reads at Q25, called clones with MiXCR and kept productive beta chains. When rows share a CDR3 protein, they turn into one entry using the most common DNA and genes. The V and J calls were determined by TCRdb, not by the authors. For this sample there are more than 300,000 distinct CDR3 sequences; about 16% appear just once. The top ten constitute about 24% of the sample.

Per the publication, the time point label means: newly diagnosed GD, antithyroid drugs for less than 3 months. For both TCR sequencing and RNA sequencing, RNA was extracted from PBMCs using TRIzol. Graves' disease was diagnosed according to American Thyroid Association guidelines. Recruitment of patients was carried out at an endocrinology department in Xi'an, China. From each patient, around 8.3 milliliters of peripheral blood was collected into an EDTA anticoagulant tube. Ficoll Paque Plus density gradient separation was used to isolate PBMCs, and no further T cell sorting was done. RNA quality was checked with an Agilent 2100 Bioanalyzer and agarose gel, and concentration with a NanoDrop 2000. Via the germline V gene (reference sequence), CDR1 is LNHNV and CDR2 YYDKDF. Including the terminal cysteine and phenylalanine, the CDR3 comprises 16 residues. Only the CDR3 DNA stays, 48 bases, in frame from base 1. V gives up 0 bases and J gives up 2 bases, and the segment between their germline ends measures 11 bases.

Broader findings and caveats from the paper: Preferential use of TRBV28, TRBJ1-2 and TRBJ2-5 was observed in persistent disease, whereas TRBV20-1 and TRBJ2-1 were favored in newly diagnosed disease. Only peripheral blood was studied, because thyroid tissue, the primary lesion, was inaccessible. More public clonotypes were shared among persistent patients (2,741) than among newly diagnosed patients (under 1,000). Compared with newly diagnosed patients, patients with persistent Graves' disease had lower TCR Shannon entropy and fewer highly expanded clones, which suggests clonal expansion. As a limitation, the authors acknowledged that the small sample size may reduce accuracy. Sequencing and analysis were limited to the TCR beta chain.

This clonotype showed up many times. Its antigen remains unidentified. No base qualities exist here, and no much larger clone lies one base off it. The TCR comes from a female donor with Graves disease. The sample consisted of peripheral blood mononuclear cells (PBMCs), taken at new diagnosis, from a patient treated with antithyroid drugs. Recombination connected TRBV15 to TRBJ1-5; there is no confident call for the D gene. Here the CDR3 is given as CATSRDMGKGNQPQHF. The sequenced DNA is TGTGCCACCAGCAGAGATATGGGGAAGGGCAATCAGCCCCAGCATTTT.